Listed here is a single T cell receptor beta chain. Its target is not known. The data were taken from a study of early T cells in non-severe SARS-CoV-2 infection. For the study at large: Unsorted whole-blood RNA was sequenced in bulk, leaving chains unpaired.

The TCR library protocol was used to attach unique molecular identifiers. These identifiers were attached to individual cDNA molecules. MiXCR was run by TCRdb on the 5' RACE reads, yielding one entry per CDR3 protein. The repertoire consists of roughly 56,000 distinct CDR3 sequences, with roughly a tenth occurring once and the leading ten covering 1.2%. Overall study findings and caveats: The VDJdb matching leaned toward anti-spike CD8 responses and overlooked private and CD4 specificities.

Material for sequencing was whole blood. The sequence derives from an adult who was a healthcare worker with PCR-confirmed SARS-CoV-2 infection or an uninfected control (not recorded which).

The DNA of the CDR3 is TGTGCCAGCAGCATCGGTGGCCCTTCCGCCACAGATACGCAGTATTTT. As protein: CASSIGGPSATDTQYF. The chain has TRBV2 and TRBJ2-3; the D is unclear. Germline CDR1 and CDR2: SNHLY and FYNNEI. Trimming left V 6 bases short and J 2 bases short, with 18 bases between. The CDR3 runs 16 residues.